A selection of T cell receptor beta chains follows, all from one sample in a study of immune characterization of retroperitoneal liposarcoma. TCRdb passed the PCR reads through MiXCR, listing each CDR3 protein once. This table has a few thousand distinct CDR3 sequences, roughly 26% appearing once. Specimen: tumor tissue. The receptors were sampled from a female donor with retroperitoneal liposarcoma. Both conserved end residues are part of each CDR3. Each record gives: J gene, D gene, clone size, V gene, CDR3 protein, CDR3 DNA. D genes are given only for firm matches. A row's size may be missing; if present it is once, few, many or a size class.

J: TRBJ2-5
D: TRBD2
size: -
V: TRBV4-1
CDR3: CASSQLWGEGQETQYF
DNA: TGCGCCAGCAGCCAGCTATGGGGGGAGGGCCAGGAGACCCAGTACTTC

J: TRBJ2-1
D: -
size: -
V: TRBV12-3/TRBV12-4
CDR3: CASSETGYVDEQFF
DNA: TGTGCCAGCAGTGAGACAGGATACGTAGATGAGCAGTTCTTC

J: TRBJ1-3
D: TRBD1
size: -
V: TRBV19
CDR3: CASSPRTGWSGNTIYF
DNA: TGTGCCAGTAGTCCCCGGACAGGGTGGTCGGGAAACACCATATATTTT

J: TRBJ2-3
D: -
size: large
V: TRBV7-8
CDR3: CASSPQGEGPTDTQYF
DNA: TGTGCCAGCAGCCCCCAGGGGGAGGGCCCCACAGATACGCAGTATTTT

J: TRBJ2-1
D: TRBD2
size: -
V: TRBV24-1
CDR3: CATSGNSGRAYEQFF
DNA: TGTGCCACCAGTGGTAATAGCGGGAGGGCCTACGAGCAGTTCTTC

J: TRBJ1-1
D: -
size: -
V: TRBV5-1
CDR3: CASSLGRGGTEAFF
DNA: TGCGCCAGCAGCTTGGGGAGGGGTGGCACTGAAGCTTTCTTT

J: TRBJ1-2
D: -
size: medium-sized
V: TRBV12-3/TRBV12-4
CDR3: CASSLSRVQSYGYTF
DNA: TGTGCCAGCAGTTTATCAAGGGTACAGAGCTATGGCTACACCTTC

J: TRBJ2-3
D: -
size: -
V: TRBV27
CDR3: CASSLGGISTDTQYF
DNA: TGTGCCAGCAGTCTTGGCGGGATTAGCACAGATACGCAGTATTTT

J: TRBJ2-3
D: -
size: -
V: TRBV6-1
CDR3: CASSEEAGGPDTQYF
DNA: TGTGCCAGCAGTGAAGAGGCAGGGGGGCCAGATACGCAGTATTTT

J: TRBJ2-5
D: TRBD2
size: medium-sized
V: TRBV27
CDR3: CASSGGRADETQYF
DNA: TGTGCCAGCAGTGGTGGGAGGGCCGACGAGACCCAGTACTTC

J: TRBJ1-2
D: -
size: once
V: TRBV4-2
CDR3: CASSQLLSTRGYGYTF
DNA: TGTGCCAGCAGCCAACTCTTGTCAACGAGGGGTTATGGCTACACCTTC

J: TRBJ2-5
D: -
size: few
V: TRBV6-1
CDR3: CASSDHILQSGAQYF
DNA: TGTGCCAGCAGCGACCACATACTGCAATCCGGGGCCCAGTACTTC

J: TRBJ2-2
D: -
size: -
V: TRBV5-1
CDR3: CASSKGNRVFEELFF
DNA: TGCGCCAGCAGTAAGGGGAACAGGGTGTTCGAAGAGCTGTTTTTT

J: TRBJ2-5
D: TRBD2
size: few
V: TRBV7-2
CDR3: CASSLGTSGGNEQYF
DNA: TGTGCCAGCAGCTTAGGGACTAGCGGGGGCAATGAGCAGTACTTC

J: TRBJ2-7
D: TRBD2
size: -
V: TRBV5-1
CDR3: CASSLGTTGGNEQYF
DNA: TGCGCCAGCAGCTTGGGGACTACGGGAGGCAACGAGCAGTACTTC

J: TRBJ2-7
D: TRBD2
size: -
V: TRBV20-1
CDR3: CSAAHPRRLAAYEQYF
DNA: TGCAGTGCGGCCCACCCGAGAAGACTAGCGGCCTACGAGCAGTACTTC